This T cell receptor (beta chain) was captured by sequencing in a study of T-cell reconstitution after alpha-beta-depleted transplantation in children. Study-wide points: About two months after transplant, alpha-beta T cells reportedly came from several hundred expanded graft clones. After one year, T-cell counts and TCRbeta diversity mostly came from new T cells. In some patients, recipient T cells and intrathymic progenitors surviving conditioning explained high day-60 diversity.

Notes on this clonotype: Its target is unknown.

With V trimmed by 1 base and J by 5 bases, 6 bases remained unmatched. The CDR3 runs to 15 residues. Germline CDR1 SGHRS, CDR2 YFSETQ. A TCRbeta library incorporating unique molecular identifiers was prepared. TCRdb reprocessed the PCR reads with MiXCR, giving one entry per CDR3 protein. The sample holds roughly 570,000 distinct CDR3 sequences, 27% seen once. This sequence originates from a boy younger than two with Wiskott-Aldrich syndrome, due to receive a stem cell transplant. V is TRBV5-1 and J is TRBJ2-1, with 7 bases that match TRBD2. The sample here was PBMCs, taken before TCRalphabeta/CD19-depleted stem cell transplant. The CDR3 region is CASSLPLARNNEQFF. CDR3 sequence (DNA): TGCGCCAGCAGCTTGCCACTAGCGAGAAACAATGAGCAGTTCTTC.